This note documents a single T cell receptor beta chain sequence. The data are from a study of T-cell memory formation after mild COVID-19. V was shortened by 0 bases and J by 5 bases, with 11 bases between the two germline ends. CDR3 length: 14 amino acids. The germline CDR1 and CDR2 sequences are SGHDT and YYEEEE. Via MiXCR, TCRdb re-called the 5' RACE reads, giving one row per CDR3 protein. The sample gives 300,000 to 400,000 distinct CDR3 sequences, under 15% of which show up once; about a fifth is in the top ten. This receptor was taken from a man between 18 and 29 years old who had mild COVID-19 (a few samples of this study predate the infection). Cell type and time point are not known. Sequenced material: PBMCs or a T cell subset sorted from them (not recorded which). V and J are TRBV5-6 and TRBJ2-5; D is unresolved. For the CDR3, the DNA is TGTGCCAGCAGCTTGGGGCTACTCGGGGAGACCCAGTACTTC. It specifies CASSLGLLGETQYF.